Below are 23 T cell receptor beta chains sequenced from a single sample in a study of blood T cells in healthy people across ages. Together with a sample-barcoded 5' primer, a J-beta primer mix was included in a second PCR lasting about 6 to 12 cycles. MiXCR, applied by TCRdb to the 5' RACE reads, yields one record per CDR3 protein. The sample lists about 1.8 million distinct CDR3 sequences; 49% were seen once. Sequencing was performed on blood. All receptors come from a middle-aged woman in good health.

The V gene is TRBV28, the J gene TRBJ2-2, with D maybe TRBD1 (6 bases). CDR1 MDHEN and CDR2 SYDVKM come from the germline V gene. This CDR3 spans 18 amino acids. V lost 7 bases and J 2 bases, leaving 23 bases between the germline ends. Here the CDR3 reads CASTGQNAYKINTGELFF. CDR3 coding DNA: TGTGCCAGCACAGGACAGAACGCGTACAAAATCAACACCGGGGAGCTGTTTTTT.

The chain has TRBV20-1 and TRBJ2-4; TRBD2 agrees at 10 bases. CDR3 length equals 20 residues. V shed 0 bases, J shed 4 bases, and the junction held 18 bases outside the gene matches. The germline V gene has CDR1 DFQATT and CDR2 SNEGSKA (reference sequence). The CDR3 region has the DNA TGCAGTGCTAGAGATCGTTCACCCGGCCCAGCGGGGGGGCGGAAAAACATTCAGTACTTC. This encodes CSARDRSPGPAGGRKNIQYF.

The chain carries TRBV7-2 and TRBJ1-2; D remains ambiguous. Germline CDR1 and CDR2: SGHTA and FQGNSA. This CDR3 region has 14 residues. V lost 2 bases to trimming and J lost 5 bases, with 12 bases between them. CDR3 loop: CASSLTHRTYGYTF. The DNA of the CDR3 is TGTGCCAGCAGCTTAACCCACCGTACATATGGCTACACCTTC.

The chain is built from TRBV20-1 and TRBJ2-1, with D uncertain. The CDR3 loop spans 14 amino acids. Germline V CDR1 and CDR2: DFQATT, SNEGSKA (reference sequence). Trimming removed 0 bases at V and 13 bases at J, with 19 bases between. CDR3 sequence (DNA): TGCAGTGCTAGAGACCCTCTCGGTCAAGAGACCCAGTTCTTC. Its protein product is CSARDPLGQETQFF.

The chain employs TRBV5-1 and TRBJ2-7; tentatively, D is TRBD2 (7 bases). The J call is in doubt because the DNA end fits TRBJ2-5 better. Germline assignment: CDR1 SGHRS and CDR2 YFSETQ. The CDR3 extends over 16 amino acids. CDR3 in DNA: TGCGCCAGCAGCTTGGAAGGGGGGGCGAAGAGGGAGACCCAGTACTTC. Its protein is CASSLEGGAKRETQYF.

The CDR3 sequence: CASSQGADRGNARDQPQHF. The CDR3 nucleotides are TGCGCCAGCAGCCAAGGGGCGGACAGGGGAAACGCAAGGGATCAGCCCCAGCATTTT. This chain links TRBV4-1 with TRBJ1-5, with 9 bases identical to TRBD1. The CDR3 contains 19 residues. Germline CDR1 is MGHRA and CDR2 is YSYEKL. The V and J ends lost 1 base and 5 bases, in that order; junction bases with no gene match: 15.

The V call is TRBV27, the J call TRBJ2-3; 8 bases fit TRBD1. V dropped 9 bases and J dropped 3; count of bases not matched to a gene: 8. From germline, CDR1 is MNHEY and CDR2 SMNVEV (reference sequence). The CDR3 has 14 amino acids. CDR3 nucleotides: TGTGCCAGTGGTACAGGGGGTGTGACAGATACGCAGTATTTT. Its translation is CASGTGGVTDTQYF.

Note on this clonotype: One junction end disagrees with the germline gene, perhaps due to a read error. V is TRBV12-3 or TRBV12-4 and J is TRBJ1-6; 9 bases match TRBD1. This CDR3 region has 15 residues. This CDR3 is CASSARQGVNLPLHF. CDR3 in DNA: TGTGCCAGCAGTGCCCGACAGGGGGTCAATTTACCCCTCCACTTT.

This clonotype was seen repeatedly, ten times or more. V is TRBV28 and J is TRBJ2-1; no definite D call. CDR1 MDHEN and CDR2 SYDVKM come from the germline V gene. CDR3 length: 13 residues. Trimming removed 5 bases from V and 7 bases from J, with 12 bases in between. Here the CDR3 reads CASSAYPRNEQFF. The CDR3 coding sequence is TGTGCCAGCAGTGCATACCCTCGGAATGAGCAGTTCTTC.

A note on this clonotype: The junction and the germline gene differ at one end; a read error may be behind it. This rearrangement joins TRBV13 to TRBJ2-1, with D uncertain. There are 12 residues in the CDR3. Germline CDR1 and CDR2: PRHDT and FYEKMQ (reference sequence). CDR3 coding DNA: TGTGCCAGCAGCTTACCGCAGGATGAGCGGTTCTTC. It yields the protein CASSLPQDERFF. Full variable domain (remainder filled in from reference TRBV13 and TRBJ2-1): AAGVIQSPRHLIKEKRETATLKCYPIPRHDTVYWYQQGPGQDPQFLISFYEKMQSDKGSIPDRFSAQQFSDYHSELNMSSLELGDSALYFCASSLPQDERFFGPGTRLTVL.

This clonotype was seen only a few times. The chain has TRBV5-1 and TRBJ2-3; D call uncertain. This CDR3 has 14 amino acids. Deletions cut 0 bases from V and 6 bases from J, with 11 bases between. CDR1 is SGHRS, CDR2 YFSETQ, per germline. CDR3 in DNA: TGCGCCAGCAGCTTGGCTCAGGTCCAGGATACGCAGTATTTT. Protein product: CASSLAQVQDTQYF.

There are a few counts of this clonotype. The chain has TRBV29-1 and TRBJ1-1; D may be TRBD1 (6 bases). Trimming took 6 bases from V and 0 from J, leaving 11 bases between them. This CDR3 comprises 13 residues. Looked up from germline, CDR1 is SQVTM and CDR2 is ANQGSEA. In nucleotides, the CDR3 is TGCAGCGTGACTGGACAGTTGAACACTGAAGCTTTCTTT. Protein: CSVTGQLNTEAFF.

This clonotype was seen more than once but under ten times. The chain uses TRBV27 and TRBJ2-7; D might be TRBD2 (6 bases). Between the trimmed V and J ends, which lost 6 bases and 3 bases, there was a span of 12 bases. This CDR3 comprises 13 residues. The germline V gene has CDR1 MNHEY and CDR2 SMNVEV (reference sequence). CDR3 in amino acids: CASRGLPNYEQYF. CDR3 in DNA: TGTGCCAGCAGGGGACTTCCTAACTACGAGCAGTACTTC.

This chain joins TRBV20-1 and TRBJ2-1; TRBD1 might be the D (5 bases). V lost 5 bases, J lost 0 bases, and 11 bases lay in between. The CDR3 runs to 14 residues. Germline values: CDR1 DFQATT, CDR2 SNEGSKA (reference sequence). In nucleotides, the CDR3 is TGCAGTGCTCGACAGCCGAGCTCCTACAATGAGCAGTTCTTC. This gives the protein CSARQPSSYNEQFF.

This clonotype was counted between two and nine times. The chain employs TRBV27 and TRBJ2-5; 7 bases agree with TRBD2. Germline loops: CDR1 MNHEY, CDR2 SMNVEV (reference sequence). The CDR3 consists of 10 residues. J was trimmed by 7 bases and V by 11 bases; bases with no gene match: 4. CDR3 loop: CAGSGGTQYF. CDR3 DNA sequence: TGTGCCGGATCGGGGGGGACCCAGTACTTC.

This clonotype was observed once. The chain joins TRBV6-2 or TRBV6-3 to TRBJ2-1, with D hard to call. The CDR3 runs to 18 residues. Trimming took off 2 bases at V and 3 bases at J, with 20 bases between the two ends. Germline V gene lookup returns CDR1 MNHEY and CDR2 SVGEGT. This CDR3 reads CASSYDVSANKFYNEQFF. Here the CDR3 DNA reads TGTGCCAGCAGTTACGATGTTTCGGCGAACAAGTTCTACAATGAGCAGTTCTTC.

This clonotype was seen a single time. The rearrangement links TRBV11-2 to TRBJ2-1; D unclear. Germline V gene lookup returns CDR1 SGHAT and CDR2 FQNNGV. The CDR3 spans 14 residues. Trimming pared 6 bases from V and 0 bases from J, leaving 9 bases between. This chain's CDR3 is CASSRPFSYNEQFF. The CDR3 DNA sequence: TGTGCCAGCAGTAGGCCGTTCTCCTACAATGAGCAGTTCTTC.

The V and J genes are TRBV10-3 and TRBJ1-2, with D maybe TRBD1 (6 bases). CDR1 and CDR2 (germline): ENHRY, SYGVKD. This CDR3 has 16 residues. V was trimmed by 10 bases and J by 0 bases, leaving 21 bases between them. In DNA, the CDR3 is TGTGCCACCCTCCCTCGGACAGATCACTCTAACTATGGCTACACCTTC. It translates to CATLPRTDHSNYGYTF.

The chain uses TRBV12-3 or TRBV12-4 and TRBJ1-2, with 7 bases identical to TRBD1. The CDR3 length is 16 residues. J lost 8 bases, V lost 2 bases, and 14 bases had no gene match. The CDR3 spells CASSLSPDRDPGGYTF. CDR3 sequence (DNA): TGTGCCAGCAGTTTATCGCCAGACAGGGACCCTGGGGGCTACACCTTC.

The CDR3 region is CASSLFRLGPYNEQFF. CDR3 DNA sequence: TGTGCCAGCAGTTTATTCCGGCTGGGCCCCTACAATGAGCAGTTCTTC. The V and J genes are TRBV27 and TRBJ2-1; D unresolved. CDR1 is MNHEY and CDR2 is SMNVEV in the germline V gene (reference sequence). V shed 1 base and J shed 2 bases, with 12 bases lying between them. This CDR3 contains 16 residues.

This clonotype has only one observation. A junction end diverges from the germline sequence, so it may reflect a read error. J is TRBJ2-5 and V is TRBV18; 7 positions match TRBD1. The end of the DNA fits TRBJ2-7 better, so the J call may be wrong. CDR3 length: 14 amino acids. Germline V lookup: CDR1 KGHSH, CDR2 LQKENI. The CDR3 DNA reads TGTGCCAGCTCACCCGGACAGGCCTCCTGCGAGCAGTACTTC. Encoded protein: CASSPGQASCEQYF.

The CDR3 bases are TGTGCCAGCAGCCAAGACACTAGCGGGGGGATAACCTCTACTAGCACAGATACGCAGTATTTT. This encodes CASSQDTSGGITSTSTDTQYF. This rearrangement joins TRBV4-2 to TRBJ2-3; 12 nucleotides agree with TRBD2. The V gene end was trimmed by 0 bases and the J gene end by 0 bases; junction bases not matched to a gene: 13. Germline V gene lookup returns CDR1 LGHNA and CDR2 YNFKEQ. The length of the CDR3 is 21 residues.

This clonotype has a count of ten or more. This chain uses TRBV2 with TRBJ1-6; 8 nucleotides match TRBD1. The CDR3 is 14 residues long. V was clipped by 5 bases and J by 5 bases; unmatched bases: 2. Germline lookup yields CDR1 SNHLY and CDR2 FYNNEI. For the CDR3, the DNA is TGTGCCAGCAGTTACAGGGGGGATAATTCACCCCTCCACTTT. Amino acid sequence: CASSYRGDNSPLHF. Full variable domain (rest looked up from reference TRBV2 and TRBJ1-6): EPEVTQTPSHQVTQMGQEVILRCVPISNHLYFYWYRQILGQKVEFLVSFYNNEISEKSEIFDDQFSVERPDGSNFTLKIRSTKLEDSAMYFCASSYRGDNSPLHFGNGTRLTVT.